This T cell receptor beta chain was captured in a study of patients and donors after allogeneic stem cell transplantation. TCRdb passed the RT-PCR reads through MiXCR, listing each CDR3 protein once. This sample has fewer than 95,000 distinct CDR3 sequences, with roughly 4.9% found just once. This clonotype showed up many times. Germline CDR1 and CDR2: SGHRS and YFSETQ. The V and J ends lost 4 bases and 8 bases respectively, with 19 bases between them. This CDR3 is 15 amino acids long. The receptor was derived from a human donor who was either an allogeneic HSCT recipient or a stem cell or donor lymphocyte infusion donor (not recorded which). It is not recorded whose cells these are; they may come from a transplant donor. Sequenced sample: blood, either unsorted or a sorted T cell fraction (not recorded which). This rearrangement joins TRBV5-1 to TRBJ2-1; D not resolved. DNA for the CDR3: TGCGCCAGCAGCCCGGTGGAAGGACCTTACGATGAGCAGTTCTTC. It yields the protein CASSPVEGPYDEQFF.